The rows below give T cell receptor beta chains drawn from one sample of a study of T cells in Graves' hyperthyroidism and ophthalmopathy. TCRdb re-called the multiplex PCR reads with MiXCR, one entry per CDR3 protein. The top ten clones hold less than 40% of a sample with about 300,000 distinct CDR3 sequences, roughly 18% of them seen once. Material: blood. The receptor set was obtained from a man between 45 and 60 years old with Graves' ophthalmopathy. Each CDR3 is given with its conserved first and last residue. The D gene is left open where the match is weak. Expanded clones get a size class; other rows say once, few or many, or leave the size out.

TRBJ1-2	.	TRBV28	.	TGTGCCAGCAGTTGGGGGGACACCGGCTACACCTTC	CASSWGDTGYTF
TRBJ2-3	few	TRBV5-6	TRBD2	TGTGCCAGCAGCCGCCCGGGACTAGCGGGAGTAGACACAGATACGCAGTATTTT	CASSRPGLAGVDTDTQYF
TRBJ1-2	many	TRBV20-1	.	TGCAGTGCTAGAGCCTCCAGGGGAGTAGGGGGCTACACCTTC	CSARASRGVGGYTF
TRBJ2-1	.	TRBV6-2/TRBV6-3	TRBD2	TGTGCCAGCAGTATCGATAGCGGGGGTTTAAACAATGAGCAGTTCTTC	CASSIDSGGLNNEQFF
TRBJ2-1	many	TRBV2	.	TGTGCCAGCAGTGGCAGGCGGAGCTCCTACAATGAGCAGTTCTTC	CASSGRRSSYNEQFF
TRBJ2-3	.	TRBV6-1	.	TGTGCCAGCACTACCCAAGGCGGACATACGCAGTATTTT	CASTTQGGHTQYF
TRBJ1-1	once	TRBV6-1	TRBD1	TGTGCCAGCAGGACAGGGGATGGGACTGAAGCTTTCTTT	CASRTGDGTEAFF
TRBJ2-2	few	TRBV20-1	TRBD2	TGCAGTGCTATGGGACTAGGGGGGACCGGGGAGCTGTTTTTT	CSAMGLGGTGELFF
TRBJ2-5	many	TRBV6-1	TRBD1	TGTGCCAGCAGAAGGACAGGAGAGACCCAGTACTTC	CASRRTGETQYF
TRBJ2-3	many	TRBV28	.	TGTGCCAGCAGTCCCAGGAGCGGAACCACAGATACGCAGTATTTT	CASSPRSGTTDTQYF
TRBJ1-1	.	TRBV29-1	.	TGCAGCGCTCCGGACGGGAGGGAAGCTTTCTTT	CSAPDGREAFF
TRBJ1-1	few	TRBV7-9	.	TGTGCCAGCAGCTTAGATCAGGGCCGCGGCACTGAAGCTTTCTTT	CASSLDQGRGTEAFF
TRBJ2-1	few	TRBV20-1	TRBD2	TGCAGTGCTAGGGGTATAGTAGCGGGCAACAATGAGCAGTTCTTC	CSARGIVAGNNEQFF
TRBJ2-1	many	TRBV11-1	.	TGTGCCAGCAGCCTAAAGGGCGCCGCCAGGAATGAGCAGTTCTTC	CASSLKGAARNEQFF
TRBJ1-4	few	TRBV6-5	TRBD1	TGTGCCAGCAGTTACTCGCAGGGGGGTGAAAAACTGTTTTTT	CASSYSQGGEKLFF
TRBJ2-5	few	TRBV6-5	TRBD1	TGTGCCAGCAGTTATCTGGTCAGACAGGGCCGAGAGACCCAGTACTTC	CASSYLVRQGRETQYF
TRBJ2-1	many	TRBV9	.	TGTGCCAGCAGCGTATCGGGCGGGGGCTTACACAATGAGCAGTTCTTC	CASSVSGGGLHNEQFF
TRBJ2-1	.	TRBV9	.	TGTGCCAGCAGCGCCACAGGGTCGTCCTACAATGAGCAGTTCTTC	CASSATGSSYNEQFF
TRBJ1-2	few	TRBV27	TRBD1	TGTGCCAGCAGTACTGGACAGGGGAATCTATATGGCTACACCTTC	CASSTGQGNLYGYTF
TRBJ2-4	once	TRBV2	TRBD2	TGCGCCAGCAGCCCCGGACTAGCGGGAGGGCGGGAAAAAAACATTCAGTACTTC	CASSPGLAGGREKNIQYF
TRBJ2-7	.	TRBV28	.	TGTGCCAGCAGAATAGACCCCTTGCGCCCCTGGGAGCAGTACTTC	CASRIDPLRPWEQYF
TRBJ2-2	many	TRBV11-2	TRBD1	TGTGCCAGCAGCCTCGGACAGGGGGCACGGACCGGGGAGCTGTTTTTT	CASSLGQGARTGELFF
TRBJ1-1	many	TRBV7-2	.	TGTGCCAGCAGCTTAGCGCAACACCAATACGCTTTCTTT	CASSLAQHQYAFF
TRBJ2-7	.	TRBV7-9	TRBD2	TGTACCAGCAGCTTTCCCCCAGACGCTAGCGGCCCCTACGAGCAGTACTTC	CTSSFPPDASGPYEQYF
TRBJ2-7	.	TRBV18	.	TGTGCCAGCTCCCGTACAGGCAACTCCTACGAGCAGTACTTC	CASSRTGNSYEQYF
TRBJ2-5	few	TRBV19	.	TGTGCCAGTAGTCCCGGGACCAAACGGGAGACCCAGTACTTC	CASSPGTKRETQYF
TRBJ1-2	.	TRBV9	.	TGTGCCAGCAGCGGGGCCTCAGCTAACTATGGCTACACCTTC	CASSGASANYGYTF
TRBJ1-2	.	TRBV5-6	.	TGTGCCAGCAGCTTGGACCCGGGTGGCTACACCTTC	CASSLDPGGYTF
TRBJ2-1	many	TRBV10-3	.	TGTGCCATCAGCGGGGACCCTTACAATGAGCAGTTCTTC	CAISGDPYNEQFF
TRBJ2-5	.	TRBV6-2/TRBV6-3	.	TGTGCCAGCAGCCGCAACGGGGCAAAAGAGACCCAGTACTTC	CASSRNGAKETQYF
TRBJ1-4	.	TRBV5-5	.	TGTGCCAGCAGCTTGGGGAACACTAATGAAAAACTGTTTTTT	CASSLGNTNEKLFF
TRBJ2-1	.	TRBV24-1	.	TGTGCCACCAGTGACCGGGAGATGAGCTCCTACAATGAGCAGTTCTTC	CATSDREMSSYNEQFF
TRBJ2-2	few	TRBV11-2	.	TGTGCCAGCAGCCGGCGACAGCTGGCCACCGGGGAGCTGTTTTTT	CASSRRQLATGELFF
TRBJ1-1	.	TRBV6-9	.	TGTGCCAGCAGTTACGAGGAGTTGGCTTTCTTT	CASSYEELAFF
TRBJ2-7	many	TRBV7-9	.	TGTGCCAGCAGTCCTCAAAACATAAACGAGCAGTACTTC	CASSPQNINEQYF
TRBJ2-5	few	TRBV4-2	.	TGTGCCAGCAGCCAAGATGACCGTGAAGAGACCCAGTACTTC	CASSQDDREETQYF
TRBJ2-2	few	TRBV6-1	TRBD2	TGTGCCACCTCGGGGAGGAGGCTAGCGGGAGTCGCGGGGAACACCGGGGAGCTGTTTTTT	CATSGRRLAGVAGNTGELFF
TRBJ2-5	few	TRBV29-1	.	TGCAGCGTGGACTTCCGTGCGGAGACCCAGTACTTC	CSVDFRAETQYF
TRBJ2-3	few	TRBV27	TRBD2	TGTGCCAGCAGTGCCTCCTCAGCGGGAGAGGGAGATACGCAGTATTTT	CASSASSAGEGDTQYF
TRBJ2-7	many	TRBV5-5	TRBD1	TGTGCCAGCAGGCGGACTGGACAGGGCCGGGCCGAGCAGTACTTC	CASRRTGQGRAEQYF
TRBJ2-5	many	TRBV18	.	TGTGCCAGCTCACCATTGGCACAGGGTGAGACCCAGTACTTC	CASSPLAQGETQYF
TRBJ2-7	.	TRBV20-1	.	TGCAGTGCGCTAGGTTTCGAGCAGTACTTC	CSALGFEQYF
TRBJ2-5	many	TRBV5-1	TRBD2	TGCGCCAGCAGCTTTACTATGAGGACTAGCGGGAGGGAGACCCAGTACTTC	CASSFTMRTSGRETQYF
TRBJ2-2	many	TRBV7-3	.	TGTGCCAGCAGCTTCTCCGGACGCTCCGGGGAGCTGTTTTTT	CASSFSGRSGELFF
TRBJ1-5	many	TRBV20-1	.	TGCAGTGCTAGCCCTGAAAGTCAGCCCCAGCATTTT	CSASPESQPQHF
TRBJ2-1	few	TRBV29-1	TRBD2	TGCAGCGCCGAGGTTAAGGCGGGAGCCCAGAATGGGCAGTTCTTC	CSAEVKAGAQNGQFF